The 17 T cell receptor beta chains listed next were all sequenced from one sample in a study of OX40 agonist ivuxolimab in advanced cancers. Repertoires were generated with immunoSEQ multiplex PCR, while TCRdb's copy carries only in-frame clones and drops some. The sample lists some 60,000 clones, about 85% occurring once. This material consisted of CD4+ or CD8+ T cells sorted from blood, taken in a trial of the OX40 agonist ivuxolimab. The receptors come from an adult with an advanced solid tumor such as melanoma, head and neck, liver or kidney cancer.

The chain uses TRBV2 and TRBJ2-5, with a weak D call TRBD2 (5 bases). Per germline, CDR1 SNHLY and CDR2 FYNNEI. Trimming pared 4 bases from V and 6 bases from J, leaving 15 bases between. The CDR3 is made up of 14 amino acids. The CDR3 bases are TGTGCCAGCAGTGGAGGGTACCCCCCCAAGACCCAGTACTTC. Its translation is CASSGGYPPKTQYF.

This chain joins TRBV6-1 and TRBJ2-7; tentatively, D is TRBD1 (6 bases). CDR1 is MNHNS and CDR2 is SASEGT in the germline V gene. The germline V and J ends were trimmed by 6 bases and 4 bases, with 16 bases remaining between them. This CDR3 region has 14 residues. Here the CDR3 reads CASSPRDIRYEQYF. The CDR3 DNA sequence: TGTGCCAGCAGCCCTAGGGACATCCGATACGAGCAGTACTTC.

DNA for the CDR3: TGTGCCAGCAGGCAGGGGGACTATGGCTACACCTTC. Residues: CASRQGDYGYTF. V usage is TRBV2 and J usage is TRBJ1-2; 7 bases agree with TRBD1. The ends lost 6 bases at V and 3 bases at J; junction bases unmatched: 1. Germline V gives CDR1 SNHLY, CDR2 FYNNEI. This CDR3 contains 12 residues.

This chain connects TRBV5-5 to TRBJ2-2; 12 nucleotides agree with TRBD2. After removal of 3 bases from V and 6 bases from J, the junction contained 3 bases not matched to a gene. The germline gives CDR1 SGHKS, CDR2 YYEKEE (reference sequence). The CDR3 covers 15 residues. The chain's CDR3 is CASSSSGGAPGELFF. The CDR3 region has the DNA TGTGCCAGCAGCTCTAGCGGGGGGGCCCCCGGGGAGCTGTTTTTT.

The chain links TRBV6-4 to TRBJ2-1; D is unclear. CDR1 is MRHNA, CDR2 SNTAGT, per germline. V was cut by 0 bases and J by 4 bases, with 16 bases left in between. The CDR3 consists of 17 residues. The CDR3 loop reads CASSDSPRADLYNEQFF. The CDR3 DNA reads as TGTGCCAGCAGTGACTCTCCCCGGGCTGACTTATACAATGAGCAGTTCTTC.

The rearrangement uses TRBV6-5 and TRBJ2-7; 9 positions match TRBD1. The CDR3 sequence is 13 residues long. J gave up 6 bases and V 2 bases, and 2 bases lay outside the gene matches. CDR1 and CDR2 (germline): MNHEY, SVGAGI. The CDR3 region is CASSYPDRGEQYF. The CDR3 DNA follows: TGTGCCAGCAGTTACCCGGACAGGGGCGAGCAGTACTTC.

V gene TRBV6-1 combines with J gene TRBJ1-4, with unresolved D. CDR1 and CDR2 (germline): MNHNS, SASEGT. V lost 1 base, J lost 4 bases, and 13 bases lay in between. There are 16 residues in the CDR3. The CDR3 here is CASSEGSGAHNEKLFF. CDR3 DNA: TGTGCCAGCAGTGAAGGGTCAGGTGCCCATAATGAAAAACTGTTTTTT.

This chain uses TRBV15 with TRBJ1-3; D is unresolved. Germline values: CDR1 LNHNV, CDR2 YYDKDF (reference sequence). V was pared by 0 bases and J by 4 bases, with 10 bases between. The CDR3 totals 15 residues. CDR3 bases: TGTGCCACCAGCAGAGATAGAGCTTACGGAAACACCATATATTTT. This translates into CATSRDRAYGNTIYF.

The V gene is TRBV4-2, the J gene TRBJ2-5; 10 nucleotides match TRBD2. The tail of the sequence fits TRBJ2-7 better, so the J call may be wrong. The CDR3 is 19 amino acids. Per the germline V gene, CDR1 is LGHNA and CDR2 is YNFKEQ. The CDR3 here is CASSQESASGGHTGYEQYF. The DNA of the CDR3 is TGTGCCAGCAGCCAAGAATCGGCTAGCGGGGGACATACCGGCTACGAGCAGTACTTC.

V usage is TRBV10-3 and J usage is TRBJ2-7, with 14 bases fitting TRBD2. The CDR3 runs to 14 residues. J gave up 3 bases and V 6 bases, and 1 base lay outside the gene matches. Germline assignment: CDR1 ENHRY and CDR2 SYGVKD. CDR3 sequence reads: CAIRGTSGGYEQYF. Here the CDR3 DNA reads TGTGCCATCAGGGGGACTAGCGGGGGCTACGAGCAGTACTTC.

The chain is built from TRBV29-1 and TRBJ2-7; TRBD2 aligns across 7 bases. Germline V gene sequence: CDR1 SQVTM, CDR2 ANQGSEA. The CDR3 sequence is 14 residues long. With 3 bases clipped from V and 1 base from J, the junction kept 6 bases outside the gene matches. CDR3 DNA: TGCAGCGTTGATTCGCCTAGCGGTTCCTACGAGCAGTACTTC. As protein: CSVDSPSGSYEQYF.

The J gene is TRBJ1-4, the V gene TRBV5-1; D might be TRBD1 (6 bases). Between the trimmed V and J ends, which lost 2 bases and 5 bases, there was a span of 13 bases. CDR1 is SGHRS and CDR2 is YFSETQ in the germline V gene. This CDR3 has 15 residues. The CDR3 nucleotides are TGCGCCAGCAGCTTCAGGGGAGAGGCGAATGAAAAACTGTTTTTT. Translated, it gives CASSFRGEANEKLFF.

The CDR3 DNA reads as TGTGCCTGGAGTGTAAGGTTAGCTAACTATGGCTACACCTTC. Residues: CAWSVRLANYGYTF. The chain is built from TRBV30 and TRBJ1-2; no reliable D call. The CDR3 has 14 residues. Trimming stripped 0 bases from V and 0 bases from J, with 8 bases between. Looked up from germline, CDR1 is GTSNPN and CDR2 is SVGIG (reference sequence).

The chain is built from TRBV10-3 and TRBJ2-7, with D maybe TRBD2 (5 bases). CDR3 size: 15 residues. Trimming removed 0 bases from V and 0 bases from J, with 9 bases in between. Germline V gene data show CDR1 as ENHRY and CDR2 as SYGVKD. The CDR3 DNA reads TGTGCCATCAGTGAGTCAGAAGGGAGCTCCTACGAGCAGTACTTC. Translated: CAISESEGSSYEQYF.

This chain uses TRBV7-9 with TRBJ1-6; D call uncertain. Per the germline V gene, CDR1 is SEHNR and CDR2 is FQNEAQ (reference sequence). This CDR3 has 15 amino acids. The V end was cut by 1 base, the J end by 9 bases, with 13 bases between. The CDR3 reads CASSLEGRWASPLHF. The CDR3 coding sequence is TGTGCCAGCAGCTTAGAAGGTCGATGGGCTTCACCCCTCCACTTT.

The rearrangement joins TRBV10-3 to TRBJ1-3; 7 bases match TRBD1. The CDR3 is made up of 15 amino acids. V lost 2 bases to trimming and J lost 4 bases; unmatched junction nucleotides: 5. The germline gives CDR1 ENHRY, CDR2 SYGVKD. The CDR3 spells CAISEAGTAGNTIYF. CDR3 bases: TGTGCCATCAGTGAGGCCGGGACAGCGGGAAACACCATATATTTT.

The V call is TRBV6-5, the J call TRBJ1-4; TRBD1 matches at 7 bases. V lost 5 bases and J lost 3; bases outside the gene matches: 3. Looked up from germline, CDR1 is MNHEY and CDR2 is SVGAGI. The CDR3 covers 14 residues. The CDR3 reads CASSLTGSNEKLFF. The CDR3 nucleotides are TGTGCCAGCAGTCTGACAGGGTCTAATGAAAAACTGTTTTTT.